This TCR beta chain was sequenced for a study of CD8 T cells in ankylosing spondylitis. The study, taken as a whole, reports: Blood of patients with ankylosing spondylitis appeared to be characterized by a TCR beta motif of several highly homologous variants. CD8+ disease-linked clones were present at relatively low frequencies in blood.

The CDR3 runs 21 residues. CDR1 and CDR2 from the germline V gene are SGHRS and YFSETQ. The V end was cut by 7 bases, the J end by 2 bases, with 34 bases between. Comment on this clonotype: Its antigen remains unidentified.

The TCR beta libraries were generated through quantitative 5'-RACE incorporating molecular barcodes. TCRdb reprocessed the 5' RACE reads via MiXCR and lists one record per CDR3 protein. The sample gives a few hundred thousand distinct CDR3 sequences, roughly 8% of which show up once; 13% to 15% is in the top ten. The rearrangement uses TRBV5-1 and TRBJ2-1; possibly TRBD1 or TRBD2 for D (7 bases each). The sequencing input was blood, either unsorted or a sorted T cell fraction (not recorded which). The clonotype comes from a male donor with ankylosing spondylitis. CDR3 sequence reads: CASGTTKFRGRGGSAYNEQFF. In DNA form, the CDR3 reads TGCGCCAGCGGCACCACTAAGTTTAGGGGGCGCGGCGGGAGCGCCTACAATGAGCAGTTCTTC.